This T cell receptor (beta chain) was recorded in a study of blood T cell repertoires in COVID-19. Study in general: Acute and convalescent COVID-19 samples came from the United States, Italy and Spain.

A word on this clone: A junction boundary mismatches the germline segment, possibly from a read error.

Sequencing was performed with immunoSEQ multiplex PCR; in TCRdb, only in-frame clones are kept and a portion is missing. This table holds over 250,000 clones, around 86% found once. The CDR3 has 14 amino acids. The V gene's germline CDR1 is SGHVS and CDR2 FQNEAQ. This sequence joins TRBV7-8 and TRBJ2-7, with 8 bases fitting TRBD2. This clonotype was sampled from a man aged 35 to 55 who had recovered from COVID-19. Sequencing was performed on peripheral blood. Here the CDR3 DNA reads TGTGCCAGCAGCTTAGGGGGGGCCGGCGGGGGGCCCCAATTC. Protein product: CASSLGGAGGGPQF.